This T cell receptor (beta chain) was documented in a study of cytomegalovirus exposure and HLA in healthy donors. Notes on the study in general: Later analysis placed DRB1 highest and HLA-C lowest in TCR association rates, which differed by HLA locus.

Worth noting for this clone: Its specificity is not known.

Trimming pared 3 bases from V and 3 bases from J, leaving 9 bases between. The CDR3 length is 13 residues. Germline CDR1 SGDLS, CDR2 YYNGEE. PCR amplification relied on 60 Vbeta primers (plus 13 Jbeta primers). Sequencing used immunoSEQ multiplex PCR; TCRdb keeps in-frame clones, though not all of them. The sample has approximately 88,000 clones; around 81% are singletons. This receptor was taken from a man aged 18 to 29 in good health and CMV-seronegative. The chain uses TRBV9 and TRBJ1-2; unclear D gene. The sample comprised PBMCs. CDR3 residues: CASSGQRDYGYTF. The DNA of the CDR3 is TGTGCCAGCAGCGGCCAGCGGGACTATGGCTACACCTTC. The full variable domain, with the rest looked up from reference TRBV9 and TRBJ1-2, is DSGVTQTPKHLITATGQRVTLRCSPRSGDLSVYWYQQSLDQGLQFLIQYYNGEERAKGNILERFSAQQFPDLHSELNLSSLELGDSALYFCASSGQRDYGYTFGSGTRLTVV.